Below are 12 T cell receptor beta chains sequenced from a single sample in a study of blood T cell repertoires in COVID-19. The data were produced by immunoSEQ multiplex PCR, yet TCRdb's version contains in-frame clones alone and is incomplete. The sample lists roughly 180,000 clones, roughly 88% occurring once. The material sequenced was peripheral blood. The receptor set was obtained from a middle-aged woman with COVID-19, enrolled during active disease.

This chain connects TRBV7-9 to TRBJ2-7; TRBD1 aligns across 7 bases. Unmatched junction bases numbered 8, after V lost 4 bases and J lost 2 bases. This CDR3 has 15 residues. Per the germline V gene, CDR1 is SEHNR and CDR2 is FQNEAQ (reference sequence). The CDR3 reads CASSSAGDSPYEQYF. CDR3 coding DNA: TGTGCCAGCAGCTCGGCCGGGGACAGTCCCTACGAGCAGTACTTC.

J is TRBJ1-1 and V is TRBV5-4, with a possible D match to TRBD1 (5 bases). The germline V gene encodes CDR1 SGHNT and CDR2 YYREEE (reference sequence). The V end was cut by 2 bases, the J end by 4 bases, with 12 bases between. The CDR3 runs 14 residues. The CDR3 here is CASSLGSGGTEAFF. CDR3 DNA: TGTGCCAGCAGCTTAGGAAGCGGGGGCACTGAAGCTTTCTTT.

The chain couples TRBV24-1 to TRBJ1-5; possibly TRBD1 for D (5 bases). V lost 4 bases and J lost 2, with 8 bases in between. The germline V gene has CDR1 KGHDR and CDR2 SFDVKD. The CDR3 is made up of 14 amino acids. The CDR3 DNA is TGTGCCACCAGTGACCCGACAGGCAATCAGCCCCAGCATTTT. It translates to CATSDPTGNQPQHF.

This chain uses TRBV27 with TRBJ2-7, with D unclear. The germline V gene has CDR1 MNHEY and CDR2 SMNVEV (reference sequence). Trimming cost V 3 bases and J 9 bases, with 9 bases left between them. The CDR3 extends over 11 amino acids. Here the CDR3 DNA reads TGTGCCAGCAGTTTTAGTACTCGGCAGTACTTC. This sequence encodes CASSFSTRQYF.

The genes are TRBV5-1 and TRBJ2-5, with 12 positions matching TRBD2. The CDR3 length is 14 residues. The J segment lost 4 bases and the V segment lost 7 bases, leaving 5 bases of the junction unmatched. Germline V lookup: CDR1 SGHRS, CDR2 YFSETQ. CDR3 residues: CASGLAGRAETQYF. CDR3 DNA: TGCGCCAGCGGACTAGCGGGGAGGGCAGAGACCCAGTACTTC.

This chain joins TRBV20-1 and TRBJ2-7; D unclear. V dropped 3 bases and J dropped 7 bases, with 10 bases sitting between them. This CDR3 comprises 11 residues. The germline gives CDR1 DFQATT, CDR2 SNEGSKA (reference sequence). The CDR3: CSASLLREQYF. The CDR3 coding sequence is TGCAGTGCTAGCTTGCTACGGGAGCAGTACTTC.

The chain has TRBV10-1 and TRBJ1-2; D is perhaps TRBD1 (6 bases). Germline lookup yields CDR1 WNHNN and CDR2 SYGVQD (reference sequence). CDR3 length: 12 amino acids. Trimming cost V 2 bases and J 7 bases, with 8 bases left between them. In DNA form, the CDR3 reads TGCGCCAGCAGTGAGGGGACAAGTGGCTACACCTTC. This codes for CASSEGTSGYTF.

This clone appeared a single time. The CDR3 region is CASSPPTSGKKNEQFF. Here the CDR3 DNA reads TGTGCCAGCTCACCACCAACTAGCGGGAAGAAGAATGAGCAGTTCTTC. The gene calls are TRBV18 and TRBJ2-1; 10 bases line up with TRBD2. The V gene's germline CDR1 is KGHSH and CDR2 LQKENI. Losses at the gene ends were 0 bases for V and 7 bases for J; bases not matched to a gene: 6. The CDR3 has 16 residues. The whole variable domain, remainder taken from reference TRBV18 and TRBJ2-1, is NAGVMQNPRHLVRRRGQEARLRCSPMKGHSHVYWYRQLPEEGLKFMVYLQKENIIDESGMPKERFSAEFPKEGPSILRIQQVVRGDSAAYFCASSPPTSGKKNEQFFGPGTRLTVL.

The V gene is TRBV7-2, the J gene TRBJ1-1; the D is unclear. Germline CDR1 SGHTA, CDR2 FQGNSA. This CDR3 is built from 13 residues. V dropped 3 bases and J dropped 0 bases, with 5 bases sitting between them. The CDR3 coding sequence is TGTGCCAGCAGCTTGCAGATGAACACTGAAGCTTTCTTT. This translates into CASSLQMNTEAFF.

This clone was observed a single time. The CDR3 sequence is CASRSGTGGAETQYF. The DNA for the CDR3 is TGTGCCAGCCGGTCTGGGACAGGGGGCGCGGAGACCCAGTACTTC. V and J are TRBV11-2 and TRBJ2-5; TRBD1 agrees at 12 bases. This CDR3 is 15 amino acids long. Germline lookup yields CDR1 SGHAT and CDR2 FQNNGV. The junction had 9 bases not matched to a gene; V was cut back by 8 bases and J by 5 bases.

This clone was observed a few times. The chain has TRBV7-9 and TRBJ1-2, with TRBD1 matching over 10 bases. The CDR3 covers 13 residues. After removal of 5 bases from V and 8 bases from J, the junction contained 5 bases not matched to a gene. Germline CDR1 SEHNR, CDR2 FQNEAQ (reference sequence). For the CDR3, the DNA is TGTGCCAGCAGCCCGACAGGGGGCCAAGGCTACACCTTC. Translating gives CASSPTGGQGYTF. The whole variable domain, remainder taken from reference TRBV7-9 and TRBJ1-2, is DTGVSQNPRHKITKRGQNVTFRCDPISEHNRLYWYRQTLGQGPEFLTYFQNEAQLEKSRLLSDRFSAERPKGSFSTLEIQRTEQGDSAMYLCASSPTGGQGYTFGSGTRLTVV.

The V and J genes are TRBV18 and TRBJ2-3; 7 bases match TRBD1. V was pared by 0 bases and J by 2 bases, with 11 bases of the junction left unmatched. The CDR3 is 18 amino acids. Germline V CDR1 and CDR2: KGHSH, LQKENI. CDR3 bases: TGTGCCAGCTCACCACCGGTTGGGCAGGGGGAATACACAGATACGCAGTATTTT. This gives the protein CASSPPVGQGEYTDTQYF.